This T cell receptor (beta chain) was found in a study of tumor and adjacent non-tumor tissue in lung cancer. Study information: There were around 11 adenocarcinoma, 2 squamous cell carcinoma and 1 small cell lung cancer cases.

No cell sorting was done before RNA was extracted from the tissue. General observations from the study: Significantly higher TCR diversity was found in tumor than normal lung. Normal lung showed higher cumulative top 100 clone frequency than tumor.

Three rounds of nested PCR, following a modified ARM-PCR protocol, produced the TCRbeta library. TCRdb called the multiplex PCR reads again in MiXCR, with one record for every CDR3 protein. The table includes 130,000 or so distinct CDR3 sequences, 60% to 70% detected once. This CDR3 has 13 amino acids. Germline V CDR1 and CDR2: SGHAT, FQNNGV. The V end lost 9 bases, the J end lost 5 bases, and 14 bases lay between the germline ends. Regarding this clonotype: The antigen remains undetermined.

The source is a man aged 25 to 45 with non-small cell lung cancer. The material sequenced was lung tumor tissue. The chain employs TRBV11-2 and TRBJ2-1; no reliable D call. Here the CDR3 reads CASGLIPDNEQFF. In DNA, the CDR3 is TGTGCCAGTGGCTTAATACCGGACAATGAGCAGTTCTTC.